This T cell receptor (beta chain) was sequenced in a study of Tregs in tolerant kidney transplant recipients. From germline, CDR1 is SNHLY and CDR2 FYNNEI. The CDR3 runs to 13 residues. As regards this clone: An end of the junction does not agree with germline; a read error may underlie this. Other nucleotide sequences in the sample specify the same CDR3.

Using immunoSEQ multiplex PCR, the repertoire was profiled, and TCRdb retains in-frame clones only, with some absent. This sample has 100,000 to 120,000 clones, with around 90% found just once. The chain combines TRBV2 with TRBJ1-1, with D tentatively TRBD1 (6 bases). The sequence came from a human donor who received a combined kidney and bone marrow transplant. The input for sequencing was CD4+ T cells from blood, taken before the transplant. The CDR3 region is CASKGQMNTEAFF. The CDR3 bases are TGCGCCAGTAAGGGACAAATGAACACTGAAGCTTTCTTT.